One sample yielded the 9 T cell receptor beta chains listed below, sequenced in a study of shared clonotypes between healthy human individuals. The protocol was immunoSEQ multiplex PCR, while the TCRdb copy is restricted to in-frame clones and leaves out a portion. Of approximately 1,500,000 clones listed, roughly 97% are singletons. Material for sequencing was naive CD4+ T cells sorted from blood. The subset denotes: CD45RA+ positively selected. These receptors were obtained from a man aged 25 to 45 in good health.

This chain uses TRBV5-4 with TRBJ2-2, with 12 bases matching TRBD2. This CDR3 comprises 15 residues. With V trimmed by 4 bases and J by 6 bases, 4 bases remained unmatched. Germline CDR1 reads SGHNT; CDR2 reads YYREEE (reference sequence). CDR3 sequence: CASSEGLAGAGELFF. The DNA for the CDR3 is TGTGCCAGCAGCGAGGGACTAGCGGGCGCCGGGGAGCTGTTTTTT.

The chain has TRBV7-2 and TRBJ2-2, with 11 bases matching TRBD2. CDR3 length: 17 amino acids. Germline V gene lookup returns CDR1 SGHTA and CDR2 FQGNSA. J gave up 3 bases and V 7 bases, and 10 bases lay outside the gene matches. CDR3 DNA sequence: TGTGCCAGCAACCAGGGTCGGGGACTAGCGGACACCGGGGAGCTGTTTTTT. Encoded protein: CASNQGRGLADTGELFF.

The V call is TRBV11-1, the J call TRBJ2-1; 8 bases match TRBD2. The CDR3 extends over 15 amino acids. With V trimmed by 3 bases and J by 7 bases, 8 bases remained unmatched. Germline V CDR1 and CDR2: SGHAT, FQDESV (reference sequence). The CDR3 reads CASSLGTRGQNEQFF. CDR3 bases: TGTGCCAGCAGCTTGGGGACTAGGGGTCAGAATGAGCAGTTCTTC.

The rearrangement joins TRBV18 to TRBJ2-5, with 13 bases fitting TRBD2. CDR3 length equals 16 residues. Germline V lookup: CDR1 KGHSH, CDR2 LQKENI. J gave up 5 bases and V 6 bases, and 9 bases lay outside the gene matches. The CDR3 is CASSRGLAGAAETQYF. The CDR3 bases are TGTGCCAGCTCCCGCGGACTAGCGGGAGCGGCGGAGACCCAGTACTTC. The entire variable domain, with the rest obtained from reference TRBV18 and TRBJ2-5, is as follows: NAGVMQNPRHLVRRRGQEARLRCSPMKGHSHVYWYRQLPEEGLKFMVYLQKENIIDESGMPKERFSAEFPKEGPSILRIQQVVRGDSAAYFCASSRGLAGAAETQYFGPGTRLLVL.

Here the CDR3 reads CASSLKGWNEQYF. The CDR3 coding sequence is TGCGCCAGCAGTTTGAAGGGTTGGAACGAGCAGTACTTC. The J gene is TRBJ2-7, the V gene TRBV10-2; unclear D gene. From germline, CDR1 is WSHSY and CDR2 SAAADI. The length of the CDR3 is 13 residues. The V end was cut by 5 bases, the J end by 5 bases, with 13 bases between.

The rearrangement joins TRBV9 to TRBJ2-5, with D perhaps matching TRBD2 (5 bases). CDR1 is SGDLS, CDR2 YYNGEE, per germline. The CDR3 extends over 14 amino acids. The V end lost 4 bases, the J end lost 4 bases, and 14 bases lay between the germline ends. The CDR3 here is CASSLFGGLETQYF. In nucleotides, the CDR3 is TGTGCCAGCAGCCTATTCGGCGGGTTAGAGACCCAGTACTTC.

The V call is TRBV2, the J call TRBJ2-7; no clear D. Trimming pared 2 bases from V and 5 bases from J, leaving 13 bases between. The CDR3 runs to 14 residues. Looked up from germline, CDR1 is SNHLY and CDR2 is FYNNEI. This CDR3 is CASSESRGPNEQYF. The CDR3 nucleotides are TGTGCCAGCAGTGAATCGAGAGGACCCAACGAGCAGTACTTC. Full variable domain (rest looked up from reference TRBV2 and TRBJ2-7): EPEVTQTPSHQVTQMGQEVILRCVPISNHLYFYWYRQILGQKVEFLVSFYNNEISEKSEIFDDQFSVERPDGSNFTLKIRSTKLEDSAMYFCASSESRGPNEQYFGPGTRLTVT.

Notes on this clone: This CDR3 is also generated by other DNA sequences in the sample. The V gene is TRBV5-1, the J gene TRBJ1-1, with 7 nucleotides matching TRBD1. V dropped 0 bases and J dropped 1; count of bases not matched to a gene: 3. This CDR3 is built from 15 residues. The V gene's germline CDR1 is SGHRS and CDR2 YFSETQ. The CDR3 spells CASSLGQGQNTEAFF. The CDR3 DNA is TGCGCCAGCAGCTTGGGACAGGGTCAGAACACTGAAGCTTTCTTT.

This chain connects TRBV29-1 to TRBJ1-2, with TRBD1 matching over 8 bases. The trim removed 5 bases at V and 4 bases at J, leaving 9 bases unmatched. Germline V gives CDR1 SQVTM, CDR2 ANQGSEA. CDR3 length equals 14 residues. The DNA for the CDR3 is TGCAGCGTTAACACCGGGACAGGTTCCTATGGCTACACCTTC. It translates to CSVNTGTGSYGYTF. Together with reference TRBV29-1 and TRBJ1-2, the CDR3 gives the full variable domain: SAVISQKPSRDICQRGTSLTIQCQVDSQVTMMFWYRQQPGQSLTLIATANQGSEATYESGFVIDKFPISRPNLTFSTLTVSNMSPEDSSIYLCSVNTGTGSYGYTFGSGTRLTVV.